Listed below are T cell receptor beta chains from one sample, sequenced in a study of T cells after yellow fever vaccination. MiXCR was run by TCRdb on the 5' RACE reads, yielding one entry per CDR3 protein. The sample records 300,000 or so distinct CDR3 sequences, under 5% being singletons. Material: PBMCs, obtained 5 days after the yellow fever booster vaccination. The receptors here all came from a man between 18 and 35 years old who received the YFV17D yellow fever vaccine. Each CDR3 is given with its conserved first and last residue. The order of the fields is D gene, clone size, V gene, J gene, CDR3 DNA, CDR3 protein. D genes are given only for firm matches. Rows give clone size only sometimes, using once, few, many, or a class for an expanded clone.

.	many	TRBV5-1	TRBJ2-7	TGCGCCAGCACCCTTGTATCGGGGCGCGAGCAGTACTTC	CASTLVSGREQYF
TRBD1	few	TRBV12-3/TRBV12-4	TRBJ1-2	TGTGCCAGCAGCCGCGGACAGGAAAGAGGCTACACCTTC	CASSRGQERGYTF
.	many	TRBV3-1	TRBJ1-2	TGTGCCAGCAGCCAAGCTACAGGGCTTGGCTACACCTTC	CASSQATGLGYTF
TRBD2	many	TRBV6-2/TRBV6-3	TRBJ2-2	TGTGCCAGCAGCCGGACTAGCAAGGCCGGGGAGCTGTTTTTT	CASSRTSKAGELFF
.	many	TRBV7-9	TRBJ1-3	TGTGCCAGCAGCTTGACTTCAATTGCTGGAAACACCATATATTTT	CASSLTSIAGNTIYF
TRBD1	many	TRBV5-1	TRBJ2-1	TGCGCCAGCAGCTGGGACAGGGTCAATGAGCAGTTCTTC	CASSWDRVNEQFF
.	few	TRBV6-1	TRBJ1-5	TGTGCCAGCAGTCCCGACAGAAGTAGCAATCAGCCCCAGCATTTT	CASSPDRSSNQPQHF
.	few	TRBV5-4	TRBJ2-2	TGTGCCAGCAGCTGGTGGAGAGCCCTGGACACCGGGGAGCTGTTTTTT	CASSWWRALDTGELFF
TRBD1	many	TRBV4-1	TRBJ1-1	TGCGCCAGCAGCCAACTCGTCCGACAGGGGGTGAACACTGAAGCTTTCTTT	CASSQLVRQGVNTEAFF
.	many	TRBV5-1	TRBJ2-7	TGCGCCAGCAGCGGGATGTACGATCGGGGTCGTGGAACCTACGAGCAGTACTTC	CASSGMYDRGRGTYEQYF
.	.	TRBV12-3/TRBV12-4	TRBJ1-5	TGTGCCAGCACCCCAGGTGGTCAGCCCCAGCATTTT	CASTPGGQPQHF
TRBD1	many	TRBV5-1	TRBJ2-5	TGCGCCAGCAGCCCAACAGGGGACGCGGAGACCCAGTACTTC	CASSPTGDAETQYF
TRBD1	many	TRBV7-2	TRBJ1-4	TGTGCCAGCAGCGTGGGACAGGGGGATGAAAAACTGTTTTTT	CASSVGQGDEKLFF
.	few	TRBV7-7	TRBJ2-3	TGTGCTAGCAGCTTAGGGTCTGGAGCCCTGCAGTATTTT	CASSLGSGALQYF
.	.	TRBV5-1	TRBJ1-5	TGCGCCAGCAGCTACGTTCTGTCCGTCCCTCCTAGACGGCCCCAGCATTTT	CASSYVLSVPPRRPQHF
.	.	TRBV11-2	TRBJ2-7	TGTGCCAGCAGCTCGGACAACTACGAGCAGTACTTC	CASSSDNYEQYF
TRBD1	many	TRBV6-6	TRBJ1-4	TGTGCCAGCAAGTCCGGGGGACAGGGTCTTGAAAAACTGTTTTTT	CASKSGGQGLEKLFF
.	many	TRBV11-2	TRBJ1-1	TGTGCCAGCAGCTTTGAGTTCAGGGGCACTGAAGCTTTCTTT	CASSFEFRGTEAFF
.	many	TRBV6-5	TRBJ1-2	TGTGCCAGCAGGGGCCAGTACCTCTATGGCTACACCTTC	CASRGQYLYGYTF
.	few	TRBV3-2	TRBJ1-1	TGTGCCAGCAGCCCTAAATGGTTCTTT	CASSPKWFF
.	.	TRBV5-1	TRBJ1-2	TGCGCCAGCAGCGCCCTTTCGGGGGGGCCCTCGGATGGCTACACCTTC	CASSALSGGPSDGYTF
TRBD2	many	TRBV5-1	TRBJ2-5	TGCGCCAGCAGCTTGGGGACTAGCGGGGGATCGGAGACCCAGTACTTC	CASSLGTSGGSETQYF
TRBD1	few	TRBV5-1	TRBJ1-1	TGCGCCAGCAGCCTGGGGGACAGGGTTAAAGACACTGAAGCTTTCTTT	CASSLGDRVKDTEAFF
TRBD2	.	TRBV4-2	TRBJ2-3	TGTGCCAGCAGCCAAGATACTAGCGGGGCTAGCACAGATACGCAGTATTTT	CASSQDTSGASTDTQYF
.	many	TRBV7-2	TRBJ2-5	TGTGCCAGCAGCCGGCGTGCAGGGGCTAGAACCCCTTGGGGGACCCAGTACTTC	CASSRRAGARTPWGTQYF
TRBD1	few	TRBV11-2	TRBJ2-7	TGTGCCAGCAGCTGGGACAGGGACCACGAGCAGTACTTC	CASSWDRDHEQYF
.	few	TRBV18	TRBJ2-1	TGTGCCAGCTCACCACTTCCCGCCCAGGGAAATGAGCAGTTCTTC	CASSPLPAQGNEQFF
.	many	TRBV5-1	TRBJ2-3	TGCGCCAGCAGTTATAAGGGCACAGATACGCAGTATTTT	CASSYKGTDTQYF
TRBD2	few	TRBV4-3	TRBJ2-1	TGCGCCAGCAGCCAAAGAATCGGGGGAGGGGAGCAGTTCTTC	CASSQRIGGGEQFF
TRBD1	.	TRBV4-2	TRBJ2-4	TGTGCCAGCAGCCAAGATATCGACAGGGGTGCATTAGGGGCAAAGGACATTCAGTACTTC	CASSQDIDRGALGAKDIQYF
.	few	TRBV18	TRBJ2-1	TGTGCCAGCTCACCAAGGGCTGAGCAGTTCTTC	CASSPRAEQFF
.	many	TRBV5-6	TRBJ1-6	TGTGCCAGCAGCTTGTGGTGGCGGGGGAATTCACCCCTCCACTTT	CASSLWWRGNSPLHF
.	.	TRBV4-2	TRBJ1-2	TGTGCCAGCAGCCAAGAAATGGCGTCCTATGGCTACACCTTC	CASSQEMASYGYTF
TRBD1	.	TRBV7-2	TRBJ1-5	TGTGCCAGCAGACGGACAGGGGATTATCAGCCCCAGCATTTT	CASRRTGDYQPQHF
.	.	TRBV7-2	TRBJ1-6	TGTGCCAGCAGCTTAGTTCCATTCTCCTATAATTCACCCCTCCACTTT	CASSLVPFSYNSPLHF
.	few	TRBV24-1	TRBJ1-2	TGTGCCACCAGTGACCGGGGGGCGAACTATGGCTACACCTTC	CATSDRGANYGYTF
.	few	TRBV7-3	TRBJ2-4	TGTGCCAGCAGCGTTCAGATAGCCAAAAACATTCAGTACTTC	CASSVQIAKNIQYF
TRBD1	.	TRBV23-1	TRBJ2-1	TGCGCCAGCAGGATCTGGGACAGGGGCCTAGGGGATGAGCAGTTCTTC	CASRIWDRGLGDEQFF
.	.	TRBV29-1	TRBJ1-5	TGCAGCGTTGGCAGGGGAGCAAATCAGCCCCAGCATTTT	CSVGRGANQPQHF
.	.	TRBV6-5	TRBJ1-2	TGTGCCAGCTGTTACTCGAGAGTTGTGGGGGCCAGGTATGGCTACACCTTC	CASCYSRVVGARYGYTF
.	many	TRBV4-1	TRBJ1-1	TGCGCCAGCAGCCAATTGACAGGGAACACTGAAGCTTTCTTT	CASSQLTGNTEAFF
TRBD1	many	TRBV4-3	TRBJ2-2	TGCGCCAGCAGCCAAGAGGAGCGGACAGGGGCCAACGGGGAGCTGTTTTTT	CASSQEERTGANGELFF
.	.	TRBV14	TRBJ2-1	TGTGCCAGCAGCCTACCGGGACGGAGCTCCTACAATGAGCAGTTCTTC	CASSLPGRSSYNEQFF
.	.	TRBV27	TRBJ2-3	TGTGCCAGCAGGGGGTCGATTAGCACAGATACGCAGTATTTT	CASRGSISTDTQYF
.	few	TRBV6-2/TRBV6-3	TRBJ1-6	TGTGCCAGCAGTTACCAGGGTAATTCACCCCTCCACTTT	CASSYQGNSPLHF
.	.	TRBV5-1	TRBJ2-5	TGCGCCAGCAGCGAGGATAGGGAGACCCAGTACTTC	CASSEDRETQYF
TRBD1	.	TRBV10-2	TRBJ2-7	TGCGCCAGCAGTTCATTCGGACAGGTAGCCTACGAGCAGTACTTC	CASSSFGQVAYEQYF
.	few	TRBV25-1	TRBJ2-7	TGTGCCAGCAGTGAAGAGGGCTACGAGCAGTACTTC	CASSEEGYEQYF
TRBD2	.	TRBV5-1	TRBJ2-5	TGCGCCAGCAGCTTGGTACTCCGGGGGGGTACCCAGTACTTC	CASSLVLRGGTQYF
.	few	TRBV29-1	TRBJ2-1	TGCAGCGTTGATCGGGGTAGCGGCGATTACAATGAGCAGTTCTTC	CSVDRGSGDYNEQFF
.	few	TRBV7-2	TRBJ1-6	TGTGCCAGCAGCTTAAATATAGGGCTCGGCTCACCCCTCCACTTT	CASSLNIGLGSPLHF
TRBD1	few	TRBV5-1	TRBJ2-7	TGCGCCAGCAGCTGGGGACAGGGGCCGGCCGAGCAGTACTTC	CASSWGQGPAEQYF
.	.	TRBV28	TRBJ2-5	TGTGCCAGCAGTCTTCCACTGAAACGGCCCCAAGAGACCCAGTACTTC	CASSLPLKRPQETQYF
.	few	TRBV2	TRBJ1-5	TGTGCCAGCACAAAGAATAGCAATCAGCCCCAGCATTTT	CASTKNSNQPQHF
.	.	TRBV10-3	TRBJ1-6	TGTGCCATCAGTGGGAGCTCCTATAATTCACCCCTCCACTTT	CAISGSSYNSPLHF
.	few	TRBV5-1	TRBJ1-6	TGCGCCAGCAGCGCCGGACAGACCCTGAATTCACCCCTCCACTTT	CASSAGQTLNSPLHF
.	.	TRBV7-2	TRBJ2-3	TGTGCCAGCAGCTTACGCCGGGACTTCGGCACAGATACGCAGTATTTT	CASSLRRDFGTDTQYF
.	.	TRBV5-1	TRBJ1-4	TGCGCCAGCAGCTTGGACTCAGGGGTCAGCGCTAATGAAAAACTGTTTTTT	CASSLDSGVSANEKLFF
.	few	TRBV2	TRBJ1-6	TGTGCCAGCAGTGACGATTTCTCCTATAATTCACCCCTCCACTTT	CASSDDFSYNSPLHF
TRBD1	few	TRBV19	TRBJ2-4	TGTGCCAGTAGTCCCCGGACAGGGCTAACCTTAGCCAAAAACATTCAGTACTTC	CASSPRTGLTLAKNIQYF